A selection of T cell receptor beta chains follows, all from one sample in a study of blood T cell repertoires in COVID-19. Generated by immunoSEQ multiplex PCR, the TCRdb table keeps only in-frame clones and is missing some. Here the sample spans hundreds of thousands of clones, around 87% being singletons. Specimen: peripheral blood. The receptors originated from a woman in her fifties or sixties who had recovered from COVID-19. The CDR3 runs from the conserved cysteine through the conserved F or W. Each record gives: J gene, V gene, D gene, CDR3 protein. The D gene is left open where the match is weak.

TRBJ2-3	TRBV11-3	-	CASSLRGSDTQYF
TRBJ2-3	TRBV2	-	CASSDPPSGEITDTQYF
TRBJ2-7	TRBV5-4	TRBD1	CASSARQGRGYYEQYF
TRBJ1-1	TRBV5-1	-	CASSPVVGSGTEAFF
TRBJ2-7	TRBV5-1	-	CASSLESRRIGNEQYF
TRBJ1-4	TRBV5-1	-	CASSLGGLTNEKLFF
TRBJ2-7	TRBV5-6	-	CASSLAQAGEQYF
TRBJ2-7	TRBV29-1	-	CSVDHCERYEQYF
TRBJ2-3	TRBV2	-	CASRKTGLRTDTQYF
TRBJ1-1	TRBV7-9	-	CASSLEGGGTAFF
TRBJ2-3	TRBV3-1/TRBV3-2	-	CASSQKLDTQYF
TRBJ2-3	TRBV4-3	TRBD2	CASSSRTSGATDTQYF
TRBJ2-6	TRBV27	-	CASSSTVSGANVLTF
TRBJ1-1	TRBV4-2	-	CASSRDEGTEAFF
TRBJ2-7	TRBV4-3	TRBD2	CASSPASGRTYEQYF
TRBJ1-4	TRBV9	TRBD1	CASSAQDRVANEKLFF
TRBJ2-1	TRBV14	TRBD2	CASSPTSGGIQFF
TRBJ2-5	TRBV11-2	-	CASSSNHGGGLIQETQYF
TRBJ1-1	TRBV6-6	-	CASSQQENTEAFF
TRBJ2-1	TRBV5-1	-	CASSLDRLGEQFF
TRBJ2-7	TRBV5-4	-	CASSLPGMGGYEQYF
TRBJ1-1	TRBV7-2	-	CASSRRQGNTEAFF
TRBJ2-7	TRBV7-2	-	CASSLSAGPSYEQYF
TRBJ2-7	TRBV10-3	-	CATRTQTGQRYICSYEQYF
TRBJ1-6	TRBV30	-	CAWKRPPASPLHF
TRBJ1-2	TRBV20-1	-	CSAGGGGYTF
TRBJ2-7	TRBV5-6	-	CASSLSVYEQYF
TRBJ2-3	TRBV3-1/TRBV3-2	-	CASTRGTPDTQYF
TRBJ2-3	TRBV6-5	TRBD2	CASGTGGPADTQYF
TRBJ2-7	TRBV6-1	TRBD2	CASSEATVGTSGKQYF
TRBJ1-5	TRBV2	TRBD1	CASSTDRVGNQPQHF
TRBJ1-5	TRBV7-2	-	CASSFGSWQGSQGNQPQHF
TRBJ1-2	TRBV18	-	CASSPIPGRYNYGYTF
TRBJ1-1	TRBV28	-	CASSPRDTEAFF
TRBJ2-2	TRBV28	-	CASSFLSSGITGELFF
TRBJ2-5	TRBV5-4	TRBD2	CASSFLAGGEGTQYF
TRBJ1-4	TRBV3-1/TRBV3-2	-	CASSSTRKLFF
TRBJ1-2	TRBV19	-	CASSPQGGPNYGYTF
TRBJ1-2	TRBV18	TRBD1	CASSQGGQGAYGYTF
TRBJ1-2	TRBV5-4	TRBD1	CASSLAAGGLVGGYTF
TRBJ2-5	TRBV12-5	-	CASRLRLRQETQYF
TRBJ1-2	TRBV27	-	CASSRVGDTYGYTF
TRBJ2-7	TRBV7-9	TRBD2	CASKKMGLAGKQYF
TRBJ2-1	TRBV7-9	-	CASSISSYSYNEQFF
TRBJ1-6	TRBV19	TRBD1	CASSKGQGYNSPLHF
TRBJ2-7	TRBV4-1	TRBD2	CASSQESGLVFEQYF
TRBJ2-3	TRBV20-1	-	CSARRGDTQYF
TRBJ2-2	TRBV6-5	TRBD2	CASKKRGSHTGELFF
TRBJ2-2	TRBV28	-	CASSPQRGELFF
TRBJ2-2	TRBV7-7	TRBD2	CASSLAGVGTGELFF
TRBJ1-1	TRBV7-9	TRBD1	CASSLPNRGLGAFF
TRBJ1-5	TRBV11-3	-	CASSPSQGNQPQHF
TRBJ2-5	TRBV5-4	TRBD2	CASSLAVSGRAERTQYF
TRBJ2-3	TRBV27	-	CASRRRKSGTSTDTQYF
TRBJ2-3	TRBV29-1	TRBD1	CSVTGGGTDTQYF
TRBJ2-1	TRBV11-1	-	CASSLAFGGSEQFF
TRBJ2-1	TRBV6-5	-	CASSSGRSSYNEQFF
TRBJ1-2	TRBV29-1	TRBD1	CSGLTGDGYTF
TRBJ2-2	TRBV7-8	TRBD1	CASSRDRGNTGELFF
TRBJ1-3	TRBV6-5	-	CASRDMISGNTIYF